The 29 T cell receptor beta chains below were found in one sample sequenced in a study of blood T cell repertoires in COVID-19. The table came from immunoSEQ multiplex PCR; TCRdb's copy has only in-frame clones and leaves some out. This table has fewer than 150,000 clones, around 90% appearing once. Input material: peripheral blood. The receptors stem from a woman aged 55-75 years with COVID-19, enrolled during active disease.

CDR3 in amino acids: CASSTFQGLANEKLFF. CDR3 DNA: TGTGCCAGTAGTACGTTCCAGGGACTTGCTAATGAAAAACTGTTTTTT. J is TRBJ1-4 and V is TRBV19, with D possibly being TRBD1 (5 bases). V dropped 4 bases and J dropped 3 bases, with 15 bases sitting between them. Per the germline V gene, CDR1 is LNHDA and CDR2 is SQIVND (reference sequence). The length of the CDR3 is 16 residues. Using reference TRBV19 and TRBJ1-4 for the parts outside the CDR3, the full variable domain is DGGITQSPKYLFRKEGQNVTLSCEQNLNHDAMYWYRQDPGQGLRLIYYSQIVNDFQKGDIAEGYSVSREKKESFPLTVTSAQKNPTAFYLCASSTFQGLANEKLFFGSGTQLSVL.

The CDR3 DNA reads TGTGCCAGCAGCCTTCAAGAGACCCAGTACTTC. Translation: CASSLQETQYF. The chain joins TRBV7-2 to TRBJ2-5; D gene unclear. CDR1 and CDR2 from the germline V gene are SGHTA and FQGNSA. Trimming removed 5 bases at V and 2 bases at J, with 3 bases between. CDR3 length: 11 amino acids.

This chain uses TRBV18 with TRBJ1-1, with TRBD1 matching 9 bases. Germline-derived CDR1 and CDR2 are KGHSH and LQKENI. The J segment lost 7 bases and the V segment lost 6 bases, leaving 9 bases of the junction unmatched. This CDR3 is built from 14 residues. CDR3 loop: CASSRDRDQFEAFF. The DNA for the CDR3 is TGTGCCAGCTCGCGGGACAGGGACCAATTTGAAGCTTTCTTT.

V is TRBV5-4 and J is TRBJ2-7, with a possible D match to TRBD1 (5 bases). V lost 0 bases and J 1 base, leaving 8 bases between the germline ends. The CDR3 is 14 amino acids. Germline V gives CDR1 SGHNT, CDR2 YYREEE (reference sequence). The CDR3 loop is CASSLESGSYEQYF. Written as DNA, the CDR3 is TGTGCCAGCAGCTTGGAGTCAGGGTCCTACGAGCAGTACTTC.

The chain has TRBV4-2 and TRBJ1-1; possible D gene TRBD1, 5 bases. Trimming removed 4 bases from V and 3 bases from J, with 12 bases in between. Germline-derived CDR1 and CDR2 are LGHNA and YNFKEQ. This CDR3 is built from 14 residues. In nucleotides, the CDR3 is TGTGCCAGCAGCCGAGGAGACAGTTACACTGAAGCTTTCTTT. Translation: CASSRGDSYTEAFF.

The V call is TRBV18, the J call TRBJ1-1, with D tentatively TRBD1 (5 bases). V dropped 4 bases and J dropped 3 bases, with 6 bases sitting between them. This CDR3 contains 12 residues. Per the germline V gene, CDR1 is KGHSH and CDR2 is LQKENI. The CDR3 loop is CASSRGDTEAFF. Written as DNA, the CDR3 is TGTGCCAGCTCACGGGGGGACACTGAAGCTTTCTTT.

The rearrangement joins TRBV2 to TRBJ2-7; D call uncertain. The CDR3 runs 11 residues. Trimming took 5 bases from V and 4 from J, leaving 6 bases between them. Germline loops: CDR1 SNHLY, CDR2 FYNNEI. The CDR3 nucleotides are TGTGCCAGCAGTCACGAGTACGAGCAGTACTTC. The encoded protein is CASSHEYEQYF.

The chain uses TRBV5-5 and TRBJ1-1; D perhaps matches TRBD1 (5 bases). Germline V lookup: CDR1 SGHKS, CDR2 YYEKEE (reference sequence). V was pared by 4 bases and J by 0 bases, with 13 bases between. The CDR3 sequence is 15 residues long. In DNA, the CDR3 is TGTGCCAGCAGCGGCCGACAGACCCTGAACACTGAAGCTTTCTTT. Protein: CASSGRQTLNTEAFF.

The chain joins TRBV19 to TRBJ2-2; weak D call: TRBD1 (6 bases). The V end lost 2 bases, the J end lost 4 bases, and 14 bases lay between the germline ends. Per germline, CDR1 LNHDA and CDR2 SQIVND (reference sequence). This CDR3 is 16 amino acids long. The CDR3 nucleotides are TGTGCCAGTAGTATAAGCGGCGGACAGATCACCGGGGAGCTGTTTTTT. Protein: CASSISGGQITGELFF.

The chain joins TRBV19 to TRBJ1-1; no definite D call. Germline V gene data show CDR1 as LNHDA and CDR2 as SQIVND (reference sequence). Trimming pared 6 bases from V and 4 bases from J, leaving 15 bases between. The CDR3 length is 14 residues. The CDR3 coding sequence is TGTGCCAGTAGAGGAGTATCCGTCGGCACTGAAGCTTTCTTT. Its protein is CASRGVSVGTEAFF.

J is TRBJ1-4 and V is TRBV11-2, with 8 bases aligning to TRBD1. The CDR3 is 14 amino acids. Germline trimming cut 5 bases from V and 4 bases from J; bases unmatched to any gene: 3. Germline values: CDR1 SGHAT, CDR2 FQNNGV. The DNA for the CDR3 is TGTGCCAGCAGCCGGGGACAGGATAATGAAAAACTGTTTTTT. Its translation is CASSRGQDNEKLFF. The whole variable domain, filled in from reference TRBV11-2 and TRBJ1-4, reads EAGVAQSPRYKIIEKRQSVAFWCNPISGHATLYWYQQILGQGPKLLIQFQNNGVVDDSQLPKDRFSAERLKGVDSTLKIQPAKLEDSAVYLCASSRGQDNEKLFFGSGTQLSVL.

The V gene is TRBV6-5, the J gene TRBJ2-1; 10 bases line up with TRBD1. There are 15 residues in the CDR3. V trimming: 6 bases; J trimming: 8 bases; junction bases outside the gene matches: 10. Germline V gene lookup returns CDR1 MNHEY and CDR2 SVGAGI. CDR3 DNA: TGTGCCAGCAGAAGGGGACAGGGGAATCAGGATGAGCAGTTCTTC. It is translated as CASRRGQGNQDEQFF.

This clone was detected only once. The chain is built from TRBV15 and TRBJ1-2; perhaps TRBD1 as D (5 bases). Germline lookup yields CDR1 LNHNV and CDR2 YYDKDF (reference sequence). This CDR3 has 14 residues. The ends were cut back, 0 bases at V and 8 bases at J, with 13 bases in the middle. CDR3 nucleotides: TGTGCCACCAGCAGAGATCCCGGGGGAGGGGGCTACACCTTC. Translated: CATSRDPGGGGYTF.

The rearrangement links TRBV10-3 to TRBJ2-3, with D possibly being TRBD1 (6 bases). Germline lookup yields CDR1 ENHRY and CDR2 SYGVKD. Trimming stripped 6 bases from V and 2 bases from J, with 15 bases between. This CDR3 spans 15 amino acids. CDR3 bases: TGTGCCATCAGATTTCGGGACACGAACACAGATACGCAGTATTTT. This gives the protein CAIRFRDTNTDTQYF.

The chain has TRBV7-8 and TRBJ1-5; 7 bases are a match to TRBD1. The germline V gene encodes CDR1 SGHVS and CDR2 FQNEAQ. The ends lost 5 bases at V and 0 bases at J; junction bases unmatched: 4. The CDR3 has 15 amino acids. The CDR3 nucleotides are TGTGCCAGCAGCCGGACAGGACTTAGCAATCAGCCCCAGCATTTT. It yields the protein CASSRTGLSNQPQHF.

V and J are TRBV3-1 (or the pseudogene TRBV3-2) and TRBJ1-2, with a possible D match to TRBD1 (5 bases). The germline V and J ends were trimmed by 4 bases and 3 bases, with 21 bases remaining between them. The CDR3 extends over 17 amino acids. Germline assignment: CDR1 LGHDT and CDR2 YNNKEL (reference sequence). The CDR3 reads CASSLRVGPIPDYGYTF. CDR3 nucleotide sequence: TGTGCCAGCAGCCTCAGGGTCGGTCCCATTCCTGACTATGGCTACACCTTC.

The chain carries TRBV5-1 and TRBJ2-2, with 7 bases aligning to TRBD2. V shed 1 base and J 2 bases; nucleotides not matched to a gene: 5. Germline CDR1 SGHRS, CDR2 YFSETQ. This CDR3 is built from 16 residues. The CDR3 DNA reads as TGCGCCAGCAGCTTGTCTGGCGGGGGTAACACCGGGGAGCTGTTTTTT. This sequence encodes CASSLSGGGNTGELFF.

V and J are TRBV5-1 and TRBJ2-5, with a tentative D call TRBD1 (6 bases). The length of the CDR3 is 14 residues. Germline-derived CDR1 and CDR2 are SGHRS and YFSETQ. The germline V and J ends were trimmed by 7 bases and 5 bases, with 18 bases remaining between them. The CDR3 sequence: CASSTQGSQETQYF. CDR3 nucleotide sequence: TGCGCCAGCTCCACACAGGGCAGTCAGGAGACCCAGTACTTC.

V usage is TRBV18 and J usage is TRBJ1-5; TRBD1 aligns across 8 bases. The CDR3 spans 14 residues. Losses at the gene ends were 3 bases for V and 3 bases for J; bases not matched to a gene: 1. In germline, CDR1 is KGHSH, CDR2 LQKENI. The CDR3 DNA reads TGTGCCAGCTCACCGACAGGGGTCAATCAGCCCCAGCATTTT. It specifies CASSPTGVNQPQHF.

This chain joins TRBV5-6 and TRBJ2-4; the D gene is possibly TRBD1 (5 bases). The CDR3 runs 14 residues. Trimming stripped 5 bases from V and 8 bases from J, with 17 bases between. Germline CDR1 SGHDT, CDR2 YYEEEE. This CDR3 is CASSLQGRRDIQYF. The CDR3 nucleotides read TGTGCCAGCAGTCTCCAGGGTCGCAGAGACATTCAGTACTTC.

The V call is TRBV7-9, the J call TRBJ1-1; no definite D call. Trimming stripped 5 bases from V and 3 bases from J, with 10 bases between. Germline V gene sequence: CDR1 SEHNR, CDR2 FQNEAQ (reference sequence). The CDR3 has 13 residues. The CDR3 protein is CASSRGGDTEAFF. The CDR3 nucleotides are TGTGCCAGCAGCCGCGGCGGGGACACTGAAGCTTTCTTT.

V gene TRBV6-5 combines with J gene TRBJ1-2, with D maybe TRBD1 (5 bases). In germline, CDR1 is MNHEY, CDR2 SVGAGI. V dropped 7 bases and J dropped 3 bases, with 18 bases sitting between them. The CDR3 length is 15 residues. The CDR3 here is CASTGRRDSYYGYTF. CDR3 in DNA: TGTGCCAGCACTGGACGGAGAGACAGCTACTATGGCTACACCTTC.

J is TRBJ1-2 and V is TRBV19; D remains unclear. Trimming stripped 7 bases from V and 4 bases from J, with 19 bases between. CDR1 and CDR2 from the germline V gene are LNHDA and SQIVND (reference sequence). The length of the CDR3 is 15 residues. The CDR3 protein is CASTPAGRIIYGYTF. DNA of the CDR3: TGTGCCAGTACCCCCGCGGGCCGAATCATCTATGGCTACACCTTC.

This rearrangement joins TRBV7-2 to TRBJ2-1; TRBD2 aligns across 13 bases. This CDR3 is built from 16 residues. The junction had 13 bases not matched to a gene; V was cut back by 2 bases and J by 15 bases. Germline V CDR1 and CDR2: SGHTA, FQGNSA. The CDR3 region has the DNA TGTGCCAGCAGCTTATCTGGGACTAGCGGGGCTCCCCCTCGGTTCTTC. Residues: CASSLSGTSGAPPRFF.

This clone came up once. This chain connects TRBV4-1 to TRBJ1-1; 11 bases line up with TRBD1. The V and J ends lost 4 bases and 2 bases, in that order; junction bases with no gene match: 15. CDR1 is MGHRA and CDR2 is YSYEKL in the germline V gene. CDR3 length: 19 residues. CDR3 nucleotide sequence: TGCGCCAGCAGCCGGACGCCCGGGACAGGGGGGTTCGTTAACACTGAAGCTTTCTTT. Translation: CASSRTPGTGGFVNTEAFF.

This rearrangement joins TRBV6-4 to TRBJ2-2; TRBD1 matches 7 bases. CDR3 length: 15 residues. Unmatched junction bases numbered 6, after V lost 5 bases and J lost 3 bases. Germline V CDR1 and CDR2: MRHNA, SNTAGT. The CDR3, as DNA: TGTGCCAGCAGTCCCGACAGGGTGGACACCGGGGAGCTGTTTTTT. It yields the protein CASSPDRVDTGELFF.

This chain uses TRBV5-5 with TRBJ1-1; D gene unclear. Germline V gene data show CDR1 as SGHKS and CDR2 as YYEKEE (reference sequence). This CDR3 spans 14 amino acids. V lost 6 bases, J lost 0 bases, and 12 bases lay in between. The CDR3 spells CASIFSLLNTEAFF. CDR3 in DNA: TGTGCCAGCATCTTCTCACTACTGAACACTGAAGCTTTCTTT.

J is TRBJ1-1 and V is TRBV15; 9 nucleotides align to TRBD1. J was trimmed by 3 bases and V by 5 bases; bases with no gene match: 16. This CDR3 has 18 amino acids. Germline CDR1 is LNHNV and CDR2 is YYDKDF (reference sequence). CDR3 region: CATSGHGFRGQGDTEAFF. CDR3 nucleotides: TGTGCCACCAGCGGTCATGGGTTCCGGGGACAGGGTGACACTGAAGCTTTCTTT.

This chain uses TRBV30 with TRBJ1-5; D unclear. The CDR3 covers 14 residues. Per the germline V gene, CDR1 is GTSNPN and CDR2 is SVGIG (reference sequence). The ends were cut back, 0 bases at V and 0 bases at J, with 6 bases in the middle. The CDR3 sequence: CAWSVYGSNQPQHF. CDR3 sequence (DNA): TGTGCCTGGAGTGTTTACGGTAGCAATCAGCCCCAGCATTTT.